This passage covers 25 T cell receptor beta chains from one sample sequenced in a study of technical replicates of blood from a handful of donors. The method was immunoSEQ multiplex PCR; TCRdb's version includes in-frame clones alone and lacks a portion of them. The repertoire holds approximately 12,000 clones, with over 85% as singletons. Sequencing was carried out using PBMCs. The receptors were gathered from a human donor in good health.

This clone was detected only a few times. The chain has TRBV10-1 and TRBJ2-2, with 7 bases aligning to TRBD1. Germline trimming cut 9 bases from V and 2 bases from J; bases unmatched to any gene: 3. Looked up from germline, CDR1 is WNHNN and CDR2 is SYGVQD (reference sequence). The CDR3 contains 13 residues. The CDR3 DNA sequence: TGCGCCAGTCGGGACAGTAACACCGGGGAGCTGTTTTTT. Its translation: CASRDSNTGELFF.

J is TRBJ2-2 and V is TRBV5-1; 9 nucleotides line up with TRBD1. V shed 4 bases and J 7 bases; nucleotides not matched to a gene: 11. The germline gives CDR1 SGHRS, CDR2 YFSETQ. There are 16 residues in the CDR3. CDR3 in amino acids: CASSHSRTGAVGELFF. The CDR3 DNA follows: TGCGCCAGCAGCCACTCACGGACAGGGGCGGTCGGGGAGCTGTTTTTT.

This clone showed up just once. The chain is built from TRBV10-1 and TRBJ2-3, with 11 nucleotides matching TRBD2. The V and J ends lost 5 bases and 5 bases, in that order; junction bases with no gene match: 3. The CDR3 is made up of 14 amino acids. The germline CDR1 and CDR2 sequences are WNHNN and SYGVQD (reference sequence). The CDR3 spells CASSRLAGLDTQYF. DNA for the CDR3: TGCGCCAGCAGTCGACTAGCGGGACTAGATACGCAGTATTTT.

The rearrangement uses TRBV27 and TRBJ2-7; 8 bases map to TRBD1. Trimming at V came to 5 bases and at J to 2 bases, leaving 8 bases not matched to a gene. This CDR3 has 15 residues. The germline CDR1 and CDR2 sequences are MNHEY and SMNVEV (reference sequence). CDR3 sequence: CASSLGTGKAYEQYF. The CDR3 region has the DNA TGTGCCAGCAGTCTCGGGACAGGCAAAGCCTACGAGCAGTACTTC.

CDR3 region: CASIPRTSGPPQETQYF. As DNA, the CDR3 is TGTGCCAGCATCCCCCGGACTAGCGGGCCACCTCAGGAGACCCAGTACTTC. V and J are TRBV21-1 and TRBJ2-5; the table's D call of TRBD2 was not tested on the DNA. TRBV21-1 represents a pseudogene. This CDR3 is built from 17 residues.

The CDR3 reads CATSRSGGTEHYEQYF. The DNA for the CDR3 is TGTGCCACCAGCAGATCGGGAGGGACGGAACACTACGAGCAGTACTTC. The rearrangement joins TRBV15 to TRBJ2-7; 8 bases line up with TRBD2. From germline, CDR1 is LNHNV and CDR2 YYDKDF (reference sequence). This CDR3 is 16 amino acids long. J was trimmed by 3 bases and V by 2 bases; bases with no gene match: 9.

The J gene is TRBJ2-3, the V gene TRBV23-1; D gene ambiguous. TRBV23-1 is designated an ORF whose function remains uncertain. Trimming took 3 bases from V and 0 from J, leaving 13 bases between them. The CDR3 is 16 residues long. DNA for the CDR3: TGCGCCAGCAGTCACATCAACCGGGTCAGCACAGATACGCAGTATTTT. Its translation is CASSHINRVSTDTQYF.

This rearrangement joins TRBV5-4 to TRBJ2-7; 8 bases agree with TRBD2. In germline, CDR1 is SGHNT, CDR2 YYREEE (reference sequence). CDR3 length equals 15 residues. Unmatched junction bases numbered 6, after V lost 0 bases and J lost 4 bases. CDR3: CASSLEPSGLYEQYF. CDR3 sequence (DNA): TGTGCCAGCAGCTTGGAGCCTAGCGGGTTGTACGAGCAGTACTTC.

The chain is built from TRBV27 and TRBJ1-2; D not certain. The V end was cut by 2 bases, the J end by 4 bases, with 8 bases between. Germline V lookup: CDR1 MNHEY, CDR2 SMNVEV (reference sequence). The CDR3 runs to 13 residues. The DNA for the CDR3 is TGTGCCAGCAGTTTAACCGGCGGCTATGGCTACACCTTC. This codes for CASSLTGGYGYTF.

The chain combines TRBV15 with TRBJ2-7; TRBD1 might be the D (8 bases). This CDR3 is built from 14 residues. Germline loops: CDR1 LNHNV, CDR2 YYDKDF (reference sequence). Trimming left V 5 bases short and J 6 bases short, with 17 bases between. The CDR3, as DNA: TGTGCCACCAGCGGGGGGGCAGGGGGCCTCGAGCAGTACTTC. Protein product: CATSGGAGGLEQYF.

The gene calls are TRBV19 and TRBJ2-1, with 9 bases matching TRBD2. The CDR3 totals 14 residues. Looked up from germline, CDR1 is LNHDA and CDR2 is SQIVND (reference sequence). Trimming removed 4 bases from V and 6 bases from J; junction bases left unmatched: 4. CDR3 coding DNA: TGTGCCAGTAGTAAGCTAGCGGGATCCAATGAGCAGTTCTTC. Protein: CASSKLAGSNEQFF.

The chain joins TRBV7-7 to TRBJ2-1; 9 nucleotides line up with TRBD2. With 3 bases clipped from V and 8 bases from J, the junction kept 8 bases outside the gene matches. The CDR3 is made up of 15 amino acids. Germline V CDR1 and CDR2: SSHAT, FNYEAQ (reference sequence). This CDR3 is CASSLGAGGEYEQFF. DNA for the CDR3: TGTGCCAGCAGCTTGGGAGCGGGAGGTGAATATGAGCAGTTCTTC.

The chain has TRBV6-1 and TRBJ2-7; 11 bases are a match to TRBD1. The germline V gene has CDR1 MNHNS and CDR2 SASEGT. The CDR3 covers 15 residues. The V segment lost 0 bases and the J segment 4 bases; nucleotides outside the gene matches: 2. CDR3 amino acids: CASSEAGTGGYEQYF. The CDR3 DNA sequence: TGTGCCAGCAGTGAAGCCGGGACAGGGGGTTACGAGCAGTACTTC.

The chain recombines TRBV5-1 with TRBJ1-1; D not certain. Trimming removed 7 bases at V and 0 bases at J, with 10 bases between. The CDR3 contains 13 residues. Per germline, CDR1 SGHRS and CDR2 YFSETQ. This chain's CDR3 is CASSLGVNTEAFF. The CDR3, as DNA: TGCGCCAGCTCTCTCGGGGTGAACACTGAAGCTTTCTTT.

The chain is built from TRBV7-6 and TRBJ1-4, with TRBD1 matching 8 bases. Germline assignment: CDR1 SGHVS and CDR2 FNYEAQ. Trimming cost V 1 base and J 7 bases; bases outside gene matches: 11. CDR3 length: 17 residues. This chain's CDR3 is CASSLGTGKMTGEKLFF. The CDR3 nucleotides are TGTGCCAGCAGCTTAGGGACAGGGAAAATGACGGGTGAAAAACTGTTTTTT.

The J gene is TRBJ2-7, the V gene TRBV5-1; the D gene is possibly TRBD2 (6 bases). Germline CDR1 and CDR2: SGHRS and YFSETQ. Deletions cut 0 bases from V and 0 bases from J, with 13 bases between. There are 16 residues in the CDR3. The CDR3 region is CASSLDGGTISYEQYF. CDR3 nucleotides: TGCGCCAGCAGCTTGGATGGAGGGACGATCTCCTACGAGCAGTACTTC.

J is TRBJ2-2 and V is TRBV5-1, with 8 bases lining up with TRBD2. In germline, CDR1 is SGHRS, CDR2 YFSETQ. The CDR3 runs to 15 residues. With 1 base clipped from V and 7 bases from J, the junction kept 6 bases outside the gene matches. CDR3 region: CASSLTPSGSGELFF. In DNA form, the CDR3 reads TGCGCCAGCAGCTTGACTCCCAGCGGGAGCGGGGAGCTGTTTTTT.

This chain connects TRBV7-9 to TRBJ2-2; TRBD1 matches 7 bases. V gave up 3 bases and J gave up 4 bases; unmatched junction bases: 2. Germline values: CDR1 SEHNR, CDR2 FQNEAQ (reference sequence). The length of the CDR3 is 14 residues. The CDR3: CASSLTGFTGELFF. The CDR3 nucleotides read TGTGCCAGCAGCTTGACAGGGTTCACCGGGGAGCTGTTTTTT.

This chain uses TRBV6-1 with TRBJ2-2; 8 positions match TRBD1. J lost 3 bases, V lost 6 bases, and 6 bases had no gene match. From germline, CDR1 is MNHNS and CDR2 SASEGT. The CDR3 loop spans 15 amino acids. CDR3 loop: CASSPTGADTGELFF. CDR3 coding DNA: TGTGCCAGCAGCCCGACAGGGGCCGACACCGGGGAGCTGTTTTTT.

The CDR3 is CASSSGQASGGYTF. In nucleotides, the CDR3 is TGTGCCAGCAGTTCGGGACAGGCTAGCGGCGGCTACACCTTC. V is TRBV28 and J is TRBJ1-2, with 8 bases lining up with TRBD1. V shed 4 bases and J 8 bases; nucleotides not matched to a gene: 9. Germline V gene sequence: CDR1 MDHEN, CDR2 SYDVKM. The CDR3 has 14 residues.

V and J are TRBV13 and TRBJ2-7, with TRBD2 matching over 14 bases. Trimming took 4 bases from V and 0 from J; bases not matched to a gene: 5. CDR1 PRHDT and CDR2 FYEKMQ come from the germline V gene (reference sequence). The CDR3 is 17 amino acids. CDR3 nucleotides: TGTGCCAGCAGCTCTCGCGGACTAGCGGGAGGCTCCTACGAGCAGTACTTC. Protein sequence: CASSSRGLAGGSYEQYF.

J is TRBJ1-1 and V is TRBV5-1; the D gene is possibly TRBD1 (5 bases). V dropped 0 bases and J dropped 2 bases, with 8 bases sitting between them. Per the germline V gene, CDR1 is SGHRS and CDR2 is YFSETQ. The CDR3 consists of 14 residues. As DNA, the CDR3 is TGCGCCAGCAGCTTGGACAGGTCCAACACTGAAGCTTTCTTT. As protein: CASSLDRSNTEAFF.

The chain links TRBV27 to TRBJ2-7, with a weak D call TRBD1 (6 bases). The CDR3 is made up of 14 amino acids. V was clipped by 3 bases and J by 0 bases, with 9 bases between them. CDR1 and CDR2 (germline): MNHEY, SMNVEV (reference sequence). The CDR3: CASSFQGSSYEQYF. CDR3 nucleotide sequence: TGTGCCAGCAGTTTCCAGGGGAGCTCCTACGAGCAGTACTTC.

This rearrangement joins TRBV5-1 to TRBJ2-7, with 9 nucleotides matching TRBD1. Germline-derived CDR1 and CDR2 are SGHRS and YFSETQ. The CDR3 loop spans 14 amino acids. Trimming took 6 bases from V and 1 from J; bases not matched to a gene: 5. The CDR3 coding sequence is TGCGCCAGCAAGGGACAGGGACTTTCCTACGAGCAGTACTTC. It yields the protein CASKGQGLSYEQYF.

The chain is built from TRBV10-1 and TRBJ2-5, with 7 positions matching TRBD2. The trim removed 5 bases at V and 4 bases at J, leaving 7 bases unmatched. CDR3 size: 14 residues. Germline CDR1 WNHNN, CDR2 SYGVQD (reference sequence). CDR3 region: CASSPGLVGETQYF. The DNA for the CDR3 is TGCGCCAGCAGTCCTGGACTAGTTGGAGAGACCCAGTACTTC.